The 3 T cell receptor beta chains reported below all come from one sample, sequenced in a study of blood T cell repertoires in COVID-19. The protocol was immunoSEQ multiplex PCR, while the TCRdb copy is restricted to in-frame clones and leaves out a portion. The table lists approximately 60,000 clones, around 76% of them singletons. Sequenced material: peripheral blood. The receptors here all came from a human donor in a cohort sampled during active COVID-19.

The chain uses TRBV4-1 and TRBJ1-2; 9 bases fit TRBD1. CDR1 is MGHRA and CDR2 is YSYEKL in the germline V gene. Unmatched junction bases numbered 4, after V lost 3 bases and J lost 2 bases. The CDR3 length is 15 residues. This CDR3 reads CASSHTGTGNYGYTF. The CDR3 region has the DNA TGCGCCAGCAGCCACACCGGGACAGGGAACTATGGCTACACCTTC.

The rearrangement uses TRBV28 and TRBJ2-7; 12 nucleotides match TRBD2. CDR1 is MDHEN, CDR2 SYDVKM, per germline. The V and J ends lost 11 bases and 7 bases, in that order; junction bases with no gene match: 6. This CDR3 is 12 amino acids long. For the CDR3, the DNA is TGTGCCGCTAGCGGGGGGGCTGGAGAGCAGTACTTC. As protein: CAASGGAGEQYF.

Of note for this clone: Just one base apart from a much larger clone, this may be a read error. V gene TRBV2 combines with J gene TRBJ1-2; maybe TRBD1 (5 bases). Trimming stripped 5 bases from V and 5 bases from J, with 15 bases between. CDR3 length: 14 amino acids. Germline V gives CDR1 SNHLY, CDR2 FYNNEI. The CDR3 protein is CASSKGAGKYGYTF. The DNA for the CDR3 is TGTGCCAGCAGTAAAGGGGCAGGGAAATATGGCTACACCTTC.